The 7 T cell receptor beta chains below come from one sample, sequenced in a study of cytomegalovirus exposure and HLA in healthy donors. A multiplex PCR was run with 60 Vbeta primers and 13 Jbeta primers. Profiling relied on immunoSEQ multiplex PCR, and the TCRdb table lists in-frame clones only, not all of them. The table lists 110,000 to 150,000 clones. The sample consisted of PBMCs. The origin of the receptors is a woman between 18 and 29 years old in good health and CMV-seronegative.

The chain combines TRBV4-3 with TRBJ2-5; 13 bases fit TRBD2. With 2 bases clipped from V and 5 bases from J, the junction kept 11 bases outside the gene matches. CDR1 and CDR2 (germline): LGHNA, YSLEER. The CDR3 totals 18 residues. The chain's CDR3 is CASSQTTRGLAGEETQYF. CDR3 nucleotide sequence: TGCGCCAGCAGCCAAACCACCCGCGGACTAGCGGGAGAGGAGACCCAGTACTTC.

V gene TRBV28 combines with J gene TRBJ2-7; 12 bases are shared with TRBD2. This CDR3 is built from 16 residues. V dropped 2 bases and J dropped 6; count of bases not matched to a gene: 8. Looked up from germline, CDR1 is MDHEN and CDR2 is SYDVKM. CDR3 residues: CASSLASGRAFGEQYF. CDR3 DNA: TGTGCCAGCAGTTTAGCTAGCGGGAGGGCCTTTGGCGAGCAGTACTTC. The full variable domain, completed using reference TRBV28 and TRBJ2-7, is DVKVTQSSRYLVKRTGEKVFLECVQDMDHENMFWYRQDPGLGLRLIYFSYDVKMKEKGDIPEGYSVSREKKERFSLILESASTNQTSMYLCASSLASGRAFGEQYFGPGTRLTVT.

This chain joins TRBV29-1 and TRBJ1-4; tentative D call: TRBD1 (5 bases). Trimming pared 4 bases from V and 7 bases from J, leaving 13 bases between. This CDR3 contains 13 residues. Germline values: CDR1 SQVTM, CDR2 ANQGSEA. The CDR3 region is CSVAGWGGEKLFF. The DNA of the CDR3 is TGCAGCGTTGCGGGCTGGGGGGGTGAAAAACTGTTTTTT. Using reference TRBV29-1 and TRBJ1-4 for the parts outside the CDR3, the full variable domain is SAVISQKPSRDICQRGTSLTIQCQVDSQVTMMFWYRQQPGQSLTLIATANQGSEATYESGFVIDKFPISRPNLTFSTLTVSNMSPEDSSIYLCSVAGWGGEKLFFGSGTQLSVL.

The rearrangement links TRBV5-4 to TRBJ2-1, with 11 bases aligning to TRBD2. The junction had 13 bases not matched to a gene; V was cut back by 5 bases and J by 9 bases. The CDR3 contains 16 residues. CDR1 and CDR2 (germline): SGHNT, YYREEE (reference sequence). The CDR3 protein is CASRPPALAGAGEQFF. In DNA form, the CDR3 reads TGTGCCAGCAGGCCCCCGGCACTAGCGGGAGCAGGTGAGCAGTTCTTC.

The chain combines TRBV5-1 with TRBJ2-2; 8 bases map to TRBD1. The germline V gene has CDR1 SGHRS and CDR2 YFSETQ. CDR3 length equals 16 residues. The V and J ends lost 5 bases and 6 bases, in that order; junction bases with no gene match: 12. Written as DNA, the CDR3 is TGCGCCAGCAGGCCGACCGGGACAGGCGTTTCCGGGGAGCTGTTTTTT. This translates into CASRPTGTGVSGELFF. Together with reference TRBV5-1 and TRBJ2-2, the CDR3 gives the full variable domain: KAGVTQTPRYLIKTRGQQVTLSCSPISGHRSVSWYQQTPGQGLQFLFEYFSETQRNKGNFPGRFSGRQFSNSRSEMNVSTLELGDSALYLCASRPTGTGVSGELFFGEGSRLTVL.

A note on this clone: The same CDR3 arises from other DNA sequences in this sample as well. The chain is built from TRBV6-5 and TRBJ1-1; D may be TRBD1 (5 bases). The ends were cut back, 6 bases at V and 1 base at J, with 9 bases in the middle. The germline gives CDR1 MNHEY, CDR2 SVGAGI. The CDR3 consists of 13 residues. CDR3 amino acids: CASSAGENTEAFF. The DNA for the CDR3 is TGTGCCAGCAGCGCGGGGGAGAACACTGAAGCTTTCTTT.

The chain employs TRBV18 and TRBJ1-2; 9 bases map to TRBD1. After removal of 3 bases from V and 8 bases from J, the junction contained 10 bases not matched to a gene. This CDR3 comprises 15 residues. Germline CDR1 KGHSH, CDR2 LQKENI. CDR3 nucleotide sequence: TGTGCCAGCTCACCGGGGGACAGGGTACCAGGGGGCTACACCTTC. Protein sequence: CASSPGDRVPGGYTF.